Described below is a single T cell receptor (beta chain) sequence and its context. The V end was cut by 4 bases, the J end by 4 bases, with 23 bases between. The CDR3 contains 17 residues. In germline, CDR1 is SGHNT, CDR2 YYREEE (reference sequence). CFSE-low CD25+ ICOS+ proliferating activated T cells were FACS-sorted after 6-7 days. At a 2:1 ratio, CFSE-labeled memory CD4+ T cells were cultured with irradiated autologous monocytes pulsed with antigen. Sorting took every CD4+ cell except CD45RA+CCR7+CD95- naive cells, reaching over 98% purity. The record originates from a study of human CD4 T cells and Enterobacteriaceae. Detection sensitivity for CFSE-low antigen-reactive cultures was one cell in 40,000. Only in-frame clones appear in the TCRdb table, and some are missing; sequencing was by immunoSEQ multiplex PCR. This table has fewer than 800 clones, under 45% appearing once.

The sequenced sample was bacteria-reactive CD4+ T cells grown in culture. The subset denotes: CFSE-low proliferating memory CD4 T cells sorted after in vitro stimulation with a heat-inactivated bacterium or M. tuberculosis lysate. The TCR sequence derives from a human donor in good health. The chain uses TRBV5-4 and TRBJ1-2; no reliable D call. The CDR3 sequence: CASSIQRHLRASYGYTF. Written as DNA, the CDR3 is TGTGCCAGCAGCATACAGCGGCACCTTCGGGCTAGCTATGGCTACACCTTC. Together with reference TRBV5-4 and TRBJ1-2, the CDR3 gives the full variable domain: ETGVTQSPTHLIKTRGQQVTLRCSSQSGHNTVSWYQQALGQGPQFIFQYYREEENGRGNFPPRFSGLQFPNYSSELNVNALELDDSALYLCASSIQRHLRASYGYTFGSGTRLTVV.